Presented here are 19 T cell receptor beta chains from one specimen sequenced in a study of cytomegalovirus exposure and HLA in healthy donors. The protocol was immunoSEQ multiplex PCR, while the TCRdb copy is restricted to in-frame clones and leaves out a portion. The table lists about 170,000 clones, roughly 86% of them singletons. The sample comprised PBMCs. The origin of the receptors is a woman younger than 35 in good health and CMV-seropositive.

The chain employs TRBV6-5 and TRBJ1-4, with 7 bases that match TRBD1. Germline loops: CDR1 MNHEY, CDR2 SVGAGI. This CDR3 spans 14 amino acids. V lost 7 bases, J lost 3 bases, and 5 bases stayed unmatched. The CDR3 DNA sequence: TGTGCCAGCACTAACAGGGGACCTAATGAAAAACTGTTTTTT. It yields the protein CASTNRGPNEKLFF.

The chain is built from TRBV7-2 and TRBJ2-7; no firm D call. Trimming took 5 bases from V and 3 from J, leaving 17 bases between them. Germline values: CDR1 SGHTA, CDR2 FQGNSA. This CDR3 region has 15 residues. Written as DNA, the CDR3 is TGTGCCAGCAGCCGAAGCGCTCCACCCTACTACGAGCAGTACTTC. It yields the protein CASSRSAPPYYEQYF.

The rearrangement joins TRBV15 to TRBJ1-3, with D perhaps matching TRBD1 (6 bases). The CDR3 extends over 15 amino acids. The germline gives CDR1 LNHNV, CDR2 YYDKDF (reference sequence). Trimming stripped 5 bases from V and 0 bases from J, with 11 bases between. CDR3 in amino acids: CATSSDRTSGNTIYF. The CDR3, as DNA: TGTGCCACCAGCTCGGACAGAACCTCTGGAAACACCATATATTTT. Variable domain in full (rest from reference TRBV15 and TRBJ1-3): DAMVIQNPRYQVTQFGKPVTLSCSQTLNHNVMYWYQQKSSQAPKLLFHYYDKDFNNEADTPDNFQSRRPNTSFCFLDIRSPGLGDTAMYLCATSSDRTSGNTIYFGEGSWLTVV.

This chain links TRBV9 with TRBJ2-5; the match to TRBD2 covers 10 bases. The CDR3 extends over 17 amino acids. With 3 bases clipped from V and 5 bases from J, the junction kept 13 bases outside the gene matches. Per the germline V gene, CDR1 is SGDLS and CDR2 is YYNGEE. The CDR3 DNA is TGTGCCAGCAGCGCCGGATCTAGCGGGAGTTCGGGGGAGACCCAGTACTTC. This sequence encodes CASSAGSSGSSGETQYF.

V usage is TRBV27 and J usage is TRBJ1-1, with a possible D match to TRBD1 (6 bases). CDR1 and CDR2 from the germline V gene are MNHEY and SMNVEV (reference sequence). The V gene lost 1 base and the J gene lost 7 bases, with 19 bases spanning the gap. This CDR3 is 16 amino acids long. The CDR3 loop reads CASSLFGGAPALEAFF. DNA of the CDR3: TGTGCCAGCAGTTTATTTGGGGGCGCCCCGGCCCTTGAAGCTTTCTTT.

The rearrangement joins TRBV30 to TRBJ1-1; 7 nucleotides agree with TRBD1. The CDR3 is made up of 17 amino acids. Per germline, CDR1 GTSNPN and CDR2 SVGIG (reference sequence). The trim removed 2 bases at V and 1 base at J, leaving 13 bases unmatched. The CDR3 sequence: CAWSLLDRRAPNTEAFF. In DNA form, the CDR3 reads TGTGCCTGGAGTTTACTGGACAGGAGAGCCCCGAACACTGAAGCTTTCTTT.

This chain links TRBV18 with TRBJ2-1, with 8 bases that match TRBD1. The trim removed 3 bases at V and 6 bases at J, leaving 7 bases unmatched. The length of the CDR3 is 15 residues. Germline-derived CDR1 and CDR2 are KGHSH and LQKENI. The CDR3 loop reads CASSPQGAFTNEQFF. CDR3 sequence (DNA): TGTGCCAGCTCACCCCAGGGGGCATTTACCAATGAGCAGTTCTTC.

The CDR3 DNA follows: TGTGCCAGCAGCTTAGGACAGACCTACAATGAGCAGTTCTTC. The encoded protein is CASSLGQTYNEQFF. V gene TRBV7-8 combines with J gene TRBJ2-1; D may be TRBD1 (5 bases). The germline V and J ends were trimmed by 1 base and 2 bases, with 6 bases remaining between them. The CDR3 runs 14 residues. In germline, CDR1 is SGHVS, CDR2 FQNEAQ. Full variable domain (outside the CDR3, taken from reference TRBV7-8 and TRBJ2-1): GAGVSQSPRYKVAKRGQDVALRCDPISGHVSLFWYQQALGQGPEFLTYFQNEAQLDKSGLPSDRFFAERPEGSVSTLKIQRTQQEDSAVYLCASSLGQTYNEQFFGPGTRLTVL.

The V gene is TRBV30, the J gene TRBJ2-7; 12 nucleotides agree with TRBD1. V dropped 3 bases and J dropped 4; count of bases not matched to a gene: 7. CDR1 is GTSNPN, CDR2 SVGIG, per germline (reference sequence). The length of the CDR3 is 15 residues. The CDR3 DNA reads as TGTGCCTGGAGGCTCCTGGGACAGGGGGCATACGAGCAGTACTTC. Protein product: CAWRLLGQGAYEQYF. The whole variable domain, filled in from reference TRBV30 and TRBJ2-7, reads SQTIHQWPATLVQPVGSPLSLECTVEGTSNPNLYWYRQAAGRGLQLLFYSVGIGQISSEVPQNLSASRPQDRQFILSSKKLLLSDSGFYLCAWRLLGQGAYEQYFGPGTRLTVT.

This clone was found once. The rearrangement links TRBV10-3 to TRBJ2-7; 10 bases align to TRBD2. The germline V gene has CDR1 ENHRY and CDR2 SYGVKD. There are 13 residues in the CDR3. Losses at the gene ends were 7 bases for V and 6 bases for J; bases not matched to a gene: 6. The CDR3: CAIKGAGGAEQYF. In nucleotides, the CDR3 is TGTGCCATCAAAGGAGCGGGGGGGGCCGAGCAGTACTTC.

The V gene is TRBV5-1, the J gene TRBJ2-5; TRBD2 is a possible D gene (6 bases). This CDR3 contains 15 residues. V gave up 4 bases and J gave up 4 bases, with 17 bases separating them. The germline V gene encodes CDR1 SGHRS and CDR2 YFSETQ. The CDR3 sequence is CASSLLANLGETQYF. CDR3 in DNA: TGCGCCAGCAGCCTTCTAGCGAATTTGGGAGAGACCCAGTACTTC.

The chain is built from TRBV27 and TRBJ2-7; 8 nucleotides line up with TRBD2. Trimming at V came to 7 bases and at J to 1 base, leaving 6 bases not matched to a gene. The CDR3 is made up of 14 amino acids. Germline V gene sequence: CDR1 MNHEY, CDR2 SMNVEV (reference sequence). CDR3 amino acids: CASKGLAVSYEQYF. The CDR3, as DNA: TGTGCCAGCAAAGGACTAGCCGTTTCCTACGAGCAGTACTTC.

J is TRBJ1-4 and V is TRBV5-1; D possibly corresponds to TRBD1 (6 bases). From germline, CDR1 is SGHRS and CDR2 YFSETQ. CDR3 length: 16 residues. Trimming pared 3 bases from V and 0 bases from J, leaving 12 bases between. The CDR3 sequence: CASSYGQSATNEKLFF. In DNA form, the CDR3 reads TGCGCCAGCAGCTACGGACAGAGTGCAACTAATGAAAAACTGTTTTTT.

The rearrangement joins TRBV6-5 to TRBJ1-2; tentative D call: TRBD1 (5 bases). The germline V and J ends were trimmed by 7 bases and 6 bases, with 18 bases remaining between them. Germline assignment: CDR1 MNHEY and CDR2 SVGAGI. CDR3 length: 14 amino acids. CDR3 DNA: TGTGCCAGCATTTCCTCCAGGGAAAGCAATGGCTACACCTTC. Its protein product is CASISSRESNGYTF.

V is TRBV9 and J is TRBJ2-1; D may be TRBD2 (5 bases). Germline CDR1 and CDR2: SGDLS and YYNGEE. The CDR3 runs to 15 residues. The V end was cut by 2 bases, the J end by 0 bases, with 9 bases between. CDR3 region: CASSVLGSSYNEQFF. In DNA, the CDR3 is TGTGCCAGCAGCGTCTTAGGGAGCTCCTACAATGAGCAGTTCTTC.

The chain is built from TRBV1 and TRBJ1-1. TRBV1 represents a pseudogene. The CDR3 consists of 13 residues. The CDR3 nucleotides are TGCACCAGCAGCCAAGATGCGGGCACTGAAGCTTTCTTT. Translation gives CTSSQDAGTEAFF.

The V call is TRBV20-1, the J call TRBJ2-1, with D perhaps TRBD2 (5 bases). The CDR3 has 11 amino acids. Germline V CDR1 and CDR2: DFQATT, SNEGSKA (reference sequence). CDR3 sequence reads: CILASYNEQFF. The CDR3 region has the DNA TGCATTCTAGCTTCTTACAATGAGCAGTTCTTC.

The chain combines TRBV11-2 with TRBJ2-1; possible D gene TRBD1, 6 bases. This CDR3 spans 13 amino acids. Trimming removed 5 bases at V and 8 bases at J, with 13 bases between. Germline CDR1 reads SGHAT; CDR2 reads FQNNGV. The CDR3 coding sequence is TGTGCCAGCAGCGGGAACAGGGCAGATGAGCAGTTCTTC. It translates to CASSGNRADEQFF.

The V and J genes are TRBV9 and TRBJ2-7; 10 nucleotides agree with TRBD2. The CDR3 is 16 residues long. Germline-derived CDR1 and CDR2 are SGDLS and YYNGEE. The ends lost 0 bases at V and 0 bases at J; junction bases unmatched: 3. This CDR3 reads CASSVEVAGGSYEQYF. The CDR3 coding sequence is TGTGCCAGCAGCGTAGAGGTAGCGGGAGGCTCCTACGAGCAGTACTTC.